This TCR beta chain was found in a study of T cell responses to AZD1222 COVID-19 vaccine. General observations from the study: Among the donors, most were white British and more were female, and clonal diversity was possibly underestimated. Spike-wide vaccine-associated CD4 TCRs dominated at 160-218 and 743-854.

Germline V gene data show CDR1 as SGHTA and CDR2 as FQGNSA. V lost 5 bases and J lost 0; bases outside the gene matches: 10. The CDR3 consists of 18 residues. With regard to this clone: The antigen remains unidentified.

The table came from immunoSEQ multiplex PCR; TCRdb's copy has only in-frame clones and leaves some out. The profile shows some 200,000 clones, approximately 91% of them singletons. The source was peripheral blood, collected on day 0 of AZD1222 vaccination. V is TRBV7-2 and J is TRBJ2-7; 13 nucleotides line up with TRBD2. The receptor was isolated from an adult in good health. CDR3 residues: CASSGAGTSGASSYEQYF. The CDR3 nucleotides are TGTGCCAGCAGCGGAGCTGGGACTAGCGGGGCCAGCTCCTACGAGCAGTACTTC. Variable domain in full (rest from reference TRBV7-2 and TRBJ2-7): GAGVSQSPSNKVTEKGKDVELRCDPISGHTALYWYRQSLGQGLEFLIYFQGNSAPDKSGLPSDRFSAERTGGSVSTLTIQRTQQEDSAVYLCASSGAGTSGASSYEQYFGPGTRLTVT.